This record looks at one TCR beta chain sequence and its context. What it binds is unknown. Germline-derived CDR1 and CDR2 are SGHRS and YFSETQ. V gave up 3 bases and J gave up 4 bases; unmatched junction bases: 11. This CDR3 is built from 18 residues. Vbeta (60) and Jbeta (13) primers were used in the PCR. Assay: immunoSEQ multiplex PCR; the TCRdb copy retains only in-frame clones and omits some. The table includes about 220,000 clones, 75% to 80% detected once. The sample is drawn from a study of cytomegalovirus exposure and HLA in healthy donors. Study summary: There were around 390 genotyped donors. Of these, 81% fell in the genetic ancestry cluster associated with self-reported Caucasian donors. Study findings and constraints: In an earlier analysis, in some 540 donors, most V segments appeared productive either ~87% or ~30% of the time. Roughly uniform sequencing depth across donors was assumed, possibly incorrectly. As a later analysis revealed, the rate of TCR association differed by HLA locus, with DRB1 most and HLA-C fewest.

The specimen sequenced was PBMCs. The clonotype comes from a male donor in good health and CMV-seronegative. The chain combines TRBV5-1 with TRBJ2-1, with TRBD2 identical over 12 bases. The CDR3 region is CASSSLAGGSLSYNEQFF. The DNA for the CDR3 is TGCGCCAGCAGCTCACTAGCGGGGGGCTCATTATCTTACAATGAGCAGTTCTTC.